This is a list of T cell receptor beta chains from one sample in a study of blood T cells in healthy people across ages. TCRdb independently ran MiXCR on the 5' RACE reads; one entry per CDR3 protein. The table includes about 940,000 distinct CDR3 sequences, approximately 49% detected once. Sequencing input: blood. The origin of the receptors is a man under 40 in good health. Each CDR3 is given without its conserved first and last residue.

v_call cdr3_aa
TRBV28 ASSFPTAGELF
TRBV27 ASSLRRQGGDEQY
TRBV6-2/TRBV6-3 ASSRPSGQPYYEQY
TRBV4-3 ASSQRDRSDEQY
TRBV20-1 SARDSLQTGGAGGYT
TRBV6-2/TRBV6-3 AGSNSGGSYNEQF
TRBV29-1 SVEKGGAGYNEQY
TRBV4-2 ASSQRARSTDTQY
TRBV6-1 ASIPRVGSLYEQY
TRBV6-5 ASSYSSGGVREQF
TRBV9 ASSVGDSTYEQY
TRBV21-1 ASLRVRGPQWDTQY
TRBV5-1 ASSLEDRTYEQY
TRBV21-1 ASRIKRTGLTYEQY
TRBV20-1 SARGRLAGGTDTQY
TRBV5-1 ASSLVGFAETQY
TRBV6-5 ASTPGLAVVEETQY
TRBV13 ASSYRALNTEAF
TRBV9 ASSEEGRGYTDTQY
TRBV4-1 ASSQEGEVSNEKLF
TRBV2 ASSPAAGYTEAF
TRBV7-2 ASSPTGKADTQY
TRBV6-5 ASSWIGTDTGELF
TRBV27 ASSGYGSTSGANVLT
TRBV28 ASRSGGQGNHGYT
TRBV28 ASSPRGQGAKTQY
TRBV3-1 ASSPKGPNYGYT
TRBV5-6 ASSQGQGHQETQY
TRBV25-1 ASSDPTKTGGRDEQY